The 30 T cell receptor beta chains reported below all come from one sample, sequenced in a study of T-cell reconstitution after alpha-beta-depleted transplantation in children. Preparing the TCRbeta library involved the use of unique molecular identifiers. TCRdb processed the PCR reads anew with MiXCR; each CDR3 protein has one entry. This sample has hundreds of thousands of distinct CDR3 sequences; 10% to 15% occur once, and the top ten carry around 2%. The sample was PBMCs, mostly from graft donor cells, taken 360 days after TCRalphabeta/CD19-depleted stem cell transplant. All receptors come from a male patient aged 10-17 years who had a stem cell transplant for acute myeloid leukemia, so the T cells may come from the graft donor.

The V call is TRBV5-5, the J call TRBJ2-7, with D perhaps matching TRBD2 (5 bases). V lost 4 bases, J lost 5 bases, and 10 bases lay in between. The CDR3 runs 12 residues. Germline values: CDR1 SGHKS, CDR2 YYEKEE (reference sequence). The CDR3: CASSRTADEQYF. The CDR3 DNA sequence: TGTGCCAGCAGCCGGACTGCCGACGAGCAGTACTTC.

Ten or more counts support this clonotype. The rearrangement links TRBV6-5 to TRBJ2-3; a weak D match, TRBD1 (5 bases). This CDR3 is 14 amino acids long. Trimming removed 3 bases at V and 4 bases at J, with 11 bases between. Germline loops: CDR1 MNHEY, CDR2 SVGAGI. CDR3 DNA: TGTGCCAGCAGTTATGGGGCCCGCGCAGATACGCAGTATTTT. Translation gives CASSYGARADTQYF.

This sequence joins TRBV6-2 or TRBV6-3 and TRBJ2-1, with a possible D match to TRBD2 (6 bases). Germline assignment: CDR1 MNHEY and CDR2 SVGEGT. The V end lost 2 bases, the J end lost 5 bases, and 13 bases lay between the germline ends. CDR3 length: 15 residues. The CDR3 DNA reads as TGTGCCAGCAGTTACCGCCCAGCGGGCAACAATGAGCAGTTCTTC. This sequence encodes CASSYRPAGNNEQFF.

The J gene is TRBJ2-3, the V gene TRBV20-1, with 13 positions matching TRBD2. CDR1 is DFQATT, CDR2 SNEGSKA, per germline (reference sequence). CDR3 size: 14 residues. With 6 bases clipped from V and 4 bases from J, the junction kept 4 bases outside the gene matches. The CDR3 reads CSAITSGRADTQYF. The DNA for the CDR3 is TGCAGTGCCATCACTAGCGGGAGGGCAGATACGCAGTATTTT.

This clonotype was recorded many times. The genes are TRBV5-1 and TRBJ2-2, with a possible D match to TRBD1 (5 bases). The CDR3 sequence is 15 residues long. V was trimmed by 2 bases and J by 0 bases, leaving 8 bases between them. Germline V gene sequence: CDR1 SGHRS, CDR2 YFSETQ. CDR3 sequence (DNA): TGCGCCAGCAGCTTCCAGGGCGCGAACACCGGGGAGCTGTTTTTT. Translated: CASSFQGANTGELFF.

This clonotype was counted ten times or more. The chain links TRBV29-1 to TRBJ2-5; 10 nucleotides match TRBD1. This CDR3 is built from 14 residues. The V gene's germline CDR1 is SQVTM and CDR2 ANQGSEA. Unmatched junction bases numbered 5, after V lost 6 bases and J lost 1 base. In DNA form, the CDR3 reads TGCAGCGTGCGGGACAGGGGTTCCCAAGAGACCCAGTACTTC. This codes for CSVRDRGSQETQYF.

This clonotype came up a few times. The chain is built from TRBV7-3 and TRBJ2-5; perhaps D is TRBD1 or TRBD2 (6 bases each). V lost 8 bases and J 1 base, leaving 20 bases between the germline ends. The CDR3 sequence is 16 residues long. CDR1 and CDR2 (germline): SGHTA, FQGTGA. Here the CDR3 DNA reads TGTGCCAGCTCCCCCGTTCCCCGGGGGCCCCAAGAGACCCAGTACTTC. Its protein product is CASSPVPRGPQETQYF. Full variable domain (rest looked up from reference TRBV7-3 and TRBJ2-5): GAGVSQTPSNKVTEKGKYVELRCDPISGHTALYWYRQSLGQGPEFLIYFQGTGAADDSGLPNDRFFAVRPEGSVSTLKIQRTERGDSAVYLCASSPVPRGPQETQYFGPGTRLLVL.

This clonotype was recorded at least ten times. The gene calls are TRBV5-1 and TRBJ2-1; D is unclear. Germline V gene lookup returns CDR1 SGHRS and CDR2 YFSETQ. Trimming removed 0 bases at V and 5 bases at J, with 6 bases between. The CDR3 covers 13 residues. CDR3 coding DNA: TGCGCCAGCAGCTTGGGGTGGAACAATGAGCAGTTCTTC. Encoded protein: CASSLGWNNEQFF.

This chain connects TRBV7-2 to TRBJ2-1; 12 bases are shared with TRBD1. The CDR3 sequence is 18 residues long. Germline values: CDR1 SGHTA, CDR2 FQGNSA. V was pared by 0 bases and J by 7 bases, with 10 bases of the junction left unmatched. The CDR3: CASSLAGTGGRGGNEQFF. In nucleotides, the CDR3 is TGTGCCAGCAGCTTAGCCGGGACAGGGGGCCGGGGGGGAAATGAGCAGTTCTTC.

This clonotype was counted only a few times. V gene TRBV28 combines with J gene TRBJ2-7, with 9 bases aligning to TRBD1. The CDR3 is 16 residues long. Germline CDR1 is MDHEN and CDR2 is SYDVKM. Trimming removed 7 bases from V and 6 bases from J; junction bases left unmatched: 16. CDR3 protein: CASTGPGQGLLREQYF. CDR3 nucleotides: TGTGCCAGCACCGGACCGGGACAGGGACTCCTGCGCGAGCAGTACTTC.

This chain links TRBV7-6 with TRBJ2-3, with D hard to call. V lost 1 base and J 5 bases, leaving 16 bases between the germline ends. The CDR3 has 16 residues. CDR1 is SGHVS, CDR2 FNYEAQ, per germline. The CDR3 protein is CASSLGGGPAVDTQYF. The CDR3 nucleotides are TGTGCCAGCAGCTTAGGAGGCGGCCCCGCGGTAGATACGCAGTATTTT.

The V gene is TRBV6-2 or TRBV6-3, the J gene TRBJ2-7; no clear D gene. The length of the CDR3 is 13 residues. Trimming took 8 bases from V and 2 from J, leaving 13 bases between them. Germline CDR1 reads MNHEY; CDR2 reads SVGEGT. The CDR3 loop reads CASGRDPAYEQYF. The CDR3 coding sequence is TGTGCCAGCGGGCGTGACCCAGCCTACGAGCAGTACTTC.

The genes are TRBV7-9 and TRBJ2-7; 9 bases agree with TRBD1. The V segment lost 1 base and the J segment 4 bases; nucleotides outside the gene matches: 8. Germline CDR1 and CDR2: SEHNR and FQNEAQ (reference sequence). The CDR3 loop spans 16 amino acids. The CDR3 coding sequence is TGTGCCAGCAGCTTAGAGGGACAGGGAACCAGGTACGAGCAGTACTTC. Its translation is CASSLEGQGTRYEQYF.

The DNA of the CDR3 is TGTGCCATCAGGCCGGGACAGGATGCCTACGAGCAGTACTTC. Its protein product is CAIRPGQDAYEQYF. The chain joins TRBV10-3 to TRBJ2-7, with 8 nucleotides matching TRBD1. CDR3 length: 14 residues. V lost 6 bases to trimming and J lost 2 bases; unmatched junction nucleotides: 6. Germline V lookup: CDR1 ENHRY, CDR2 SYGVKD.

This clonotype came up a few times. It is likely a read error: a sequence one base away is far more abundant. This chain links TRBV28 with TRBJ2-2; D is unclear. Germline CDR1 reads MDHEN; CDR2 reads SYDVKM. This CDR3 spans 11 amino acids. V gave up 6 bases and J gave up 4 bases, with 3 bases separating them. Here the CDR3 DNA reads TGTGCCAGCAGACTCACCGGGGAGCTGTTTTTT. This translates into CASRLTGELFF.

This clonotype was counted only a few times. The junction differs from germline at one of its ends, possibly a read error. This rearrangement joins TRBV6-2 or TRBV6-3 to TRBJ2-5, with D unclear. CDR3 size: 14 residues. Germline V gene data show CDR1 as MNHEY and CDR2 as SVGEGT. The CDR3 DNA is TGTGCCAGCAGCCCCCGGGCGAGCCAAGAGACCCAATACTTC. Its protein product is CASSPRASQETQYF.

Only a few counts were recorded for this clonotype. For the CDR3, the DNA is TGCGCCAGCAGCCAAACAGGGGGGACCTACAATGAGCAGTTCTTC. Translated: CASSQTGGTYNEQFF. The chain links TRBV4-3 to TRBJ2-1; 8 bases map to TRBD1. The CDR3 consists of 15 residues. Trimming cost V 2 bases and J 2 bases; bases outside gene matches: 2. Germline loops: CDR1 LGHNA, CDR2 YSLEER.

The CDR3 protein is CASSLVGDRTAKNIQYF. CDR3 DNA sequence: TGCGCCAGCAGCTTGGTAGGGGACCGCACGGCCAAAAACATTCAGTACTTC. The chain joins TRBV5-1 to TRBJ2-4, with D perhaps assigned TRBD1 or TRBD2 (5 bases each). This CDR3 region has 17 residues. V shed 0 bases and J shed 1 base, with 14 bases lying between them. Germline CDR1 SGHRS, CDR2 YFSETQ. The whole variable domain, remainder taken from reference TRBV5-1 and TRBJ2-4, is KAGVTQTPRYLIKTRGQQVTLSCSPISGHRSVSWYQQTPGQGLQFLFEYFSETQRNKGNFPGRFSGRQFSNSRSEMNVSTLELGDSALYLCASSLVGDRTAKNIQYFGAGTRLSVL.

The gene calls are TRBV7-2 and TRBJ1-1; 7 bases are shared with TRBD1. Looked up from germline, CDR1 is SGHTA and CDR2 is FQGNSA. After removal of 2 bases from V and 4 bases from J, the junction contained 4 bases not matched to a gene. The CDR3 is 14 residues long. The chain's CDR3 is CASSLSGGVTEAFF. The CDR3 nucleotides are TGTGCCAGCAGCTTATCAGGGGGTGTCACTGAAGCTTTCTTT.

Details on this clonotype: One base away lies a much larger clone, so this may be a sequencing read error. This chain links TRBV5-1 with TRBJ2-3, with 9 bases matching TRBD1. The CDR3 has 16 amino acids. Germline V gene lookup returns CDR1 SGHRS and CDR2 YFSETQ. CDR3 sequence: CAISLGQGPRTDTQYF. As DNA, the CDR3 is TGCGCCATCAGCTTGGGACAGGGCCCAAGGACAGATACGCAGTATTTT.

V is TRBV29-1 and J is TRBJ2-7; D not resolved. With 5 bases removed from V and 5 bases from J, the gap between germline ends came to 16 bases. This CDR3 comprises 13 residues. CDR1 is SQVTM, CDR2 ANQGSEA, per germline. CDR3: CSVLMKISDEQYF. CDR3 bases: TGCAGCGTTCTCATGAAGATTTCCGACGAGCAGTACTTC.

This clonotype was observed a few times. The J gene is TRBJ2-1, the V gene TRBV11-1, with 7 bases that match TRBD2. CDR3 size: 20 residues. The V gene end was trimmed by 3 bases and the J gene end by 1 base; junction bases not matched to a gene: 18. Per germline, CDR1 SGHAT and CDR2 FQDESV (reference sequence). The chain's CDR3 is CASSLRSRETPGGSYNEQFF. The CDR3 DNA reads TGTGCCAGCAGCTTGCGATCGCGGGAGACTCCGGGTGGATCCTACAATGAGCAGTTCTTC.

The genes are TRBV29-1 and TRBJ2-1; D not certain. V lost 2 bases and J lost 12, with 8 bases in between. From germline, CDR1 is SQVTM and CDR2 ANQGSEA. This CDR3 is 10 amino acids long. Here the CDR3 DNA reads TGCAGCGTTGAACCCGATAGGCAGTTCTTC. Amino acid sequence: CSVEPDRQFF.

There are a few counts of this clonotype. V is TRBV28 and J is TRBJ2-7; the D gene is possibly TRBD2 (5 bases). Germline V gives CDR1 MDHEN, CDR2 SYDVKM. The CDR3 extends over 15 amino acids. Trimming took 7 bases from V and 0 from J, leaving 16 bases between them. The CDR3 region is CASTLGGLISYEQYF. CDR3 sequence (DNA): TGTGCCAGCACTCTGGGCGGACTGATCTCCTACGAGCAGTACTTC.

This clonotype showed up just a few times. The chain is built from TRBV28 and TRBJ1-5; a possible D gene is TRBD1 (5 bases). V was clipped by 2 bases and J by 0 bases, with 17 bases between them. CDR1 is MDHEN and CDR2 is SYDVKM in the germline V gene. The CDR3 extends over 18 amino acids. CDR3 coding DNA: TGTGCCAGCAGTTTAAGCGGAGTGAGGGGCCATAGCAATCAGCCCCAGCATTTT. Protein product: CASSLSGVRGHSNQPQHF.

This clonotype was picked up a small number of times. This chain joins TRBV5-5 and TRBJ2-7, with D hard to call. V shed 1 base and J shed 7 bases, with 12 bases lying between them. The CDR3 spans 13 residues. Germline lookup yields CDR1 SGHKS and CDR2 YYEKEE (reference sequence). This CDR3 reads CASSLIRLEEQYF. DNA of the CDR3: TGTGCCAGCAGCTTGATCAGACTTGAAGAGCAGTACTTC.

The table lists this clonotype with many counts. The chain has TRBV29-1 and TRBJ2-1, with 10 bases that match TRBD2. Germline V gene sequence: CDR1 SQVTM, CDR2 ANQGSEA. The V and J ends lost 5 bases and 4 bases, in that order; junction bases with no gene match: 8. This CDR3 contains 15 residues. The CDR3 loop reads CSVTLAGAFYNEQFF. For the CDR3, the DNA is TGCAGCGTTACGCTAGCGGGAGCCTTTTACAATGAGCAGTTCTTC.

A few counts support this clonotype. The gene calls are TRBV20-1 and TRBJ2-7, with a tentative D call TRBD1 (6 bases). Germline CDR1 and CDR2: DFQATT and SNEGSKA (reference sequence). The CDR3 totals 13 residues. Deletions cut 5 bases from V and 2 bases from J, with 13 bases between. The CDR3: CSAPRTVAYEQYF. CDR3 bases: TGCAGTGCTCCTCGGACAGTTGCCTACGAGCAGTACTTC.

This clonotype was picked up a small number of times. This chain connects TRBV7-8 to TRBJ2-1, with D possibly TRBD2 on 6 matching bases. This CDR3 is built from 14 residues. The germline V and J ends were trimmed by 6 bases and 1 base, with 10 bases remaining between them. Germline loops: CDR1 SGHVS, CDR2 FQNEAQ. Written as DNA, the CDR3 is TGTGCCAGCAGTCGGGAGCTTTCCTACAATGAGCAGTTCTTC. As protein: CASSRELSYNEQFF.

The chain joins TRBV7-3 to TRBJ2-1; 7 bases map to TRBD1. In germline, CDR1 is SGHTA, CDR2 FQGTGA. With V trimmed by 1 base and J by 0 bases, 6 bases remained unmatched. The CDR3 is 17 amino acids. The CDR3 DNA reads TGTGCCAGCAGCTTAATCGCAGGGGGTCCCTCCTACAATGAGCAGTTCTTC. Amino acid sequence: CASSLIAGGPSYNEQFF.